This T cell receptor beta chain was documented in a study of OX40 agonist ivuxolimab in advanced cancers. Regarding the research as a whole: Ivuxolimab was a fully human IgG2 agonistic monoclonal antibody targeting the costimulatory receptor OX40 (CD134). Three dose-escalation patients achieved partial responses, one with hepatocellular carcinoma and two with cutaneous melanoma. Of the roughly 50 dose-escalation patients, hepatocellular carcinoma was present in around 19, melanoma in around 15, renal cell carcinoma in 9 and head and neck cancer in 9. Peripheral TCRbeta sequencing aimed to test whether ivuxolimab altered TCR sequence diversity and caused clonal T-cell expansion. In the dose-escalation cohort, more than 75% of patients were male, and the mean age was approximately 60 years, with a range of about 23 to 85. Prior anti-PD-1, anti-PD-L1 or anti-CTLA-4 therapy was permitted, and checkpoint inhibitors had been received by less than 45% of dose-escalation patients. The monotherapy dose-escalation portion (N of about 49 patients) of the phase I ivuxolimab trial is reported in the paper. Intravenous ivuxolimab was administered to patients every 2 weeks at six dose levels: 0.01, 0.1, 0.3, 1.5, 3 and 10 mg/kg.

The research as a whole found: Low levels of normalized T-cell clonal expansion were also seen in some nonresponding patients. In the 0.1-3.0 mg/kg groups, partial responders had among the lowest normalized peripheral clonal expansion, particularly in CD8+ T cells. Antigen specificity was not determined for the clonally expanded peripheral T cells. After ivuxolimab, expanded clones were on average more numerous among CD8+ T cells than among CD4+ T cells. At doses of 0.1 to 3.0 mg/kg, clonal expansion of both CD4+ and CD8+ T cells in blood was seen between baseline and week 6.

The trial excluded patients who had a history of autoimmune disease or who were on systemic immunosuppression. Peripheral blood for TCR sequencing was collected from all dose cohorts at baseline, on cycle 4 day 1, and on cycle 7 day 1. The samples were taken from a phase I, first-in-human, multicenter, open-label dose-escalation trial of ivuxolimab. The trial enrolled adults with locally advanced or metastatic head and neck squamous cell, hepatocellular, melanoma or renal cell carcinoma. Before TCR sequencing, CD4+ and CD8+ T cells were separately sorted from peripheral blood. For sequencing of the TCRbeta CDR3 region, genomic DNA was extracted from the sorted cells. The immunoSEQ Assay was used for sequencing of TCRbeta CDR3 regions. Entries here come from immuneACCESS through TCRdb and include only in-frame sequences with V and J called. Some clones fail to appear in such tables; in the studies checked, an unresolved V gene covers under half of the shortfall, and the cause of the remainder is unknown. For this sample there are under 80,000 clones; around nine tenths appear just once. Of the sample, roughly 0.89% is held by the ten largest clones.

About this clone: Its recognized antigen is unknown. No base quality information exists; no much larger clone differs at one position.

The sample here was CD4+ or CD8+ T cells sorted from blood, taken in a trial of the OX40 agonist ivuxolimab. The TCR comes from an adult with an advanced solid tumor such as melanoma, head and neck, liver or kidney cancer.

CDR3 reads: CASSPRSGAGGPQDTQYF. The sequenced DNA is TGTGCCAGCAGCCCACGATCGGGTGCGGGAGGGCCTCAAGATACGCAGTATTTT. The chain employs TRBV9 and TRBJ2-3; 9 bases in the middle match TRBD2. CDR1 and CDR2 were assigned from the germline V gene as SGDLS and YYNGEE. Trimming accounts for 4 bases at V and 5 bases at J, while the number of junction bases matched to no gene is 17. The CDR3 covers 18 residues, taking in both the cysteine and the phenylalanine. The entry retains the CDR3 DNA only, 54 bases that are in frame from base 1. Joined to the reference TRBV9 and TRBJ2-3 proteins, this CDR3 gives the full variable domain: DSGVTQTPKHLITATGQRVTLRCSPRSGDLSVYWYQQSLDQGLQFLIQYYNGEERAKGNILERFSAQQFPDLHSELNLSSLELGDSALYFCASSPRSGAGGPQDTQYFGPGTRLTVL.